This T cell receptor beta chain is drawn from a study of T cells in Graves' hyperthyroidism and ophthalmopathy. Notes on the study in general: Using 13 V-J features, a model discriminated ophthalmopathy from stable hyperthyroidism. Blood also held most thyroid clonotypes expanded beyond 0.001.

CDR3 size: 15 residues. Trimming left V 6 bases short and J 3 bases short, with 17 bases between. There were TCR beta CDR3 regions amplified from RNA transcripts. The HTBI primer set was used in a first-round RT-PCR of the TCR CDR3. TCRdb reanalysed the multiplex PCR reads using MiXCR and keeps one entry per CDR3 protein. This table has a few hundred thousand distinct CDR3 sequences, about 15% appearing once. Patients with uncontrolled infections, other autoimmune diseases, pregnancy or lactation were excluded. An approximately 9.4 ml volume of fresh peripheral blood provided the PBMCs. As for this clonotype: Antigen unknown.

The TCR originated in a woman between 18 and 30 years old with Graves' hyperthyroidism. Sequencing used blood. The chain links TRBV12-3 or TRBV12-4 to TRBJ1-2, with a weak D call TRBD1 (5 bases). For the CDR3, the DNA is TGTGCCAGCAGCCTCACCCTGGGGGGGTACTATGGCTACACCTTC. As protein: CASSLTLGGYYGYTF.